This T cell receptor beta chain stems from a study of graft-versus-host responses after intestinal transplantation. Regarding the study as a whole: There was an association between peak levels of circulating GvH clones and early post-transplant HvG declines. The authors found GvH clones in recipient marrow, some appearing first in ileum or blood.

Sequencing was performed with immunoSEQ multiplex PCR; in TCRdb, only in-frame clones are kept and a portion is missing. Among about 92,000 clones, under 85% were seen once, and the ten largest hold roughly a sixth. Points on this clone: The antigen is undetermined.

This sample comprised unstimulated CD8+ T cells sorted from spleen or lymph node cells, obtained before intestinal transplant. The receptor was isolated from a human donor who received an intestinal transplant.

The CDR3 DNA follows: TGTGCCAGCAGCCAAGACCACGACAGGATCCAAGAGACCCAGTACTTC. Its translation is CASSQDHDRIQETQYF. The V gene is TRBV14, the J gene TRBJ2-5; tentatively, D is TRBD1 (6 bases). In germline, CDR1 is SGHDN, CDR2 FVKESK. The V end was cut by 0 bases, the J end by 1 base, with 12 bases between. The length of the CDR3 is 16 residues.